Listed below are T cell receptor beta chains from one sample, sequenced in a study of blood T cells in healthy people across ages. From the 5' RACE reads, TCRdb called clonotypes with MiXCR, one entry per CDR3 protein. The sample holds about 1.1 million distinct CDR3 sequences, 35% to 45% seen once. Sequenced sample: blood. These receptors were collected from a young man in good health. CDR3s include the opening cysteine and the closing phenylalanine or tryptophan. The order of the fields is V gene, clone size, D gene, J gene, CDR3 DNA, CDR3 protein. A D gene is named only where the DNA matches it firmly. The size of a clone is reported for some rows only, either as once, few or many, or as a class for expanded clones.

TRBV5-5	-	-	TRBJ2-1	TGTGCCAGCAGCTTGGAGGGGCAGGGGTTGGTTCAGTTCTTC	CASSLEGQGLVQFF
TRBV7-9	-	-	TRBJ1-5	TGTGCCAGCATCGCGAGCGGCCATAGCAATCAGCCCCAGCATTTT	CASIASGHSNQPQHF
TRBV27	-	-	TRBJ2-7	TGTGCCAGCTCATTGTGGCGGTCCGAGTACAATGAGCAGTACTTC	CASSLWRSEYNEQYF
TRBV2	-	-	TRBJ2-5	TGTGCCAGCAATAAGAATGAGCAGTACTTC	CASNKNEQYF
TRBV20-1	few	-	TRBJ2-3	TGCAGTGCTAGAGATCAGCGGCCGTGGGATACGCAGTATTTT	CSARDQRPWDTQYF
TRBV12-3/TRBV12-4	-	-	TRBJ1-5	TGTGCCAGCAGTTTAGCCCATGGGAATCAGCCCCAGCATTTT	CASSLAHGNQPQHF
TRBV9	-	-	TRBJ2-2	TGTGCCAGCAGCACTGGGGGGCACGGGGAGCTGTTTTTT	CASSTGGHGELFF
TRBV14	-	-	TRBJ2-4	TGTGCCAGCAGCCTATCCGGACTGAGCCTAGCCAAAAACATTCAGTACTTC	CASSLSGLSLAKNIQYF
TRBV20-1	-	-	TRBJ1-1	TGCAGTGCTAGAGATATGGACAGCGGGAAACCTGAAGCTTTCTTT	CSARDMDSGKPEAFF
TRBV29-1	-	-	TRBJ1-2	TGCAGCGTTCCCCAAGGACAGTCCTATGGCTACACCTTC	CSVPQGQSYGYTF
TRBV7-9	-	-	TRBJ2-7	TGCGCCAGCAGCTTAGCTTCAGGGAACGAGCAGTACTTC	CASSLASGNEQYF
TRBV7-9	-	-	TRBJ2-3	TGTGCCAGCAGCTTAGAAACAGGGATCACAGATACGCAGTATTTT	CASSLETGITDTQYF
TRBV28	-	-	TRBJ2-1	TGTGCCAGCACCACGTCTGCAGGTAGCTCCTACAATGAGCAGTTCTTC	CASTTSAGSSYNEQFF
TRBV28	-	-	TRBJ1-6	TGTGCCAGCAGTTTACGGTCTACACCCCTCCACTTT	CASSLRSTPLHF
TRBV28	few	TRBD1	TRBJ1-5	TGTGCCAGCAGTCCCGACCGGACAGGGCTCAATCAGCCCCAGCATTTT	CASSPDRTGLNQPQHF
TRBV20-1	-	-	TRBJ2-1	TGCAGTGTCAGGGCCCTCCTATACAATGAGCAGTTCTTC	CSVRALLYNEQFF
TRBV12-3/TRBV12-4	many	-	TRBJ1-2	TGTGCCAGCAGTCCGGCGCGAGACTATGGCTACACCTTC	CASSPARDYGYTF